This T cell receptor (beta chain) came from a study of cytomegalovirus exposure and HLA in healthy donors. Whole-study results and caveats: There were some V segments, including TRBV6-2 and TRBV6-3, excluded as indistinguishable. A previous analysis found most TCR beta V segments productive roughly 87% or roughly 30% of the time.

Remarks on this clone: Its target is unknown.

Use of 60 Vbeta and 13 Jbeta primers characterized the PCR. Using immunoSEQ multiplex PCR, the repertoire was profiled, and TCRdb retains in-frame clones only, with some absent. The data contain 180,000 or so clones, around 62% of them singletons. Donors were nominally healthy when sampled, though unrecorded immune exposures were likely. The ends lost 4 bases at V and 2 bases at J; junction bases unmatched: 3. Germline values: CDR1 SGHTS, CDR2 YDEGEE. This CDR3 spans 15 amino acids. The TCR comes from a man aged 40-49 years in good health and CMV-seronegative. What was sequenced was PBMCs. The rearrangement links TRBV5-8 to TRBJ2-6, with 7 bases matching TRBD1. CDR3 nucleotides: TGTGCCAGCAGCGTCGACAGGGCTGGGGCCAACGTCCTGACTTTC. This gives the protein CASSVDRAGANVLTF.